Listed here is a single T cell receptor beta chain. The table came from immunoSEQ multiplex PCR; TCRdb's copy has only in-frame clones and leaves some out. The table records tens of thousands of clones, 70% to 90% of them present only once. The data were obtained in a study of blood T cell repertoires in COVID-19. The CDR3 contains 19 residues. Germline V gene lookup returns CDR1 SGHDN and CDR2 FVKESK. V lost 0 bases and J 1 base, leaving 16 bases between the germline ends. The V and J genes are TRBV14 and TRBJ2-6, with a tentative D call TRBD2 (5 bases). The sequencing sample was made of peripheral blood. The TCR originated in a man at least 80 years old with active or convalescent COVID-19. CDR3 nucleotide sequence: TGTGCCAGCAGCCAAGATGCTAACCGCGGGTGGTCTGGGGCCAACGTCCTGACTTTC. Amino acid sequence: CASSQDANRGWSGANVLTF.